The next 19 T cell receptor beta chains were all read from a single sample in a study of cytomegalovirus exposure and HLA in healthy donors. This PCR relied on a set of 60 Vbeta primers and 13 Jbeta primers. Assay: immunoSEQ multiplex PCR; the TCRdb copy retains only in-frame clones and omits some. Of 95,000 to 100,000 clones in the sample, under 80% are singletons; the top ten hold about 1.7%. The specimen sequenced was PBMCs. These receptors all stem from a male donor in good health and CMV-seronegative.

Only a few counts were recorded for this clone. An end of the junction does not agree with germline; a read error may underlie this. V is TRBV19 and J is TRBJ1-1, with D perhaps matching TRBD1 (5 bases). The CDR3 totals 13 residues. CDR1 and CDR2 (germline): LNHDA, SQIVND (reference sequence). The CDR3 DNA reads TGTGCCAGTAGTCCCGGGCCCGTCGGGACTAATTTGTTT. This translates into CASSPGPVGTNLF. Full variable domain (missing parts from reference TRBV19 and TRBJ1-1): DGGITQSPKYLFRKEGQNVTLSCEQNLNHDAMYWYRQDPGQGLRLIYYSQIVNDFQKGDIAEGYSVSREKKESFPLTVTSAQKNPTAFYLCASSPGPVGTNLFGQGTRLTVV.

As concerns this clone: Distinct nucleotide sequences in the sample also encode this CDR3. This sequence joins TRBV15 and TRBJ2-3; TRBD1 agrees at 7 bases. The CDR3 extends over 15 amino acids. Germline CDR1 and CDR2: LNHNV and YYDKDF (reference sequence). V shed 8 bases and J 4 bases; nucleotides not matched to a gene: 12. In nucleotides, the CDR3 is TGTGCCACCGCAAGACAGGGTGAGGTTTCAGATACGCAGTATTTT. This encodes CATARQGEVSDTQYF.

This clone showed up just a few times. The rearrangement joins TRBV27 to TRBJ2-1; 10 bases map to TRBD1. V was pared by 3 bases and J by 8 bases, with 10 bases of the junction left unmatched. Germline lookup yields CDR1 MNHEY and CDR2 SMNVEV (reference sequence). The CDR3 extends over 16 amino acids. Written as DNA, the CDR3 is TGTGCCAGCAGTTTTTCCCGACAGGGGGCTAGATATGAGCAGTTCTTC. Translation gives CASSFSRQGARYEQFF.

The chain has TRBV27 and TRBJ2-1, with 11 bases fitting TRBD2. Germline V gene lookup returns CDR1 MNHEY and CDR2 SMNVEV (reference sequence). J lost 3 bases, V lost 5 bases, and 3 bases had no gene match. This CDR3 spans 15 amino acids. DNA for the CDR3: TGTGCCAGCAGTCTAGCGGGAGGAGGCTACAATGAGCAGTTCTTC. Protein: CASSLAGGGYNEQFF.

CDR3 sequence reads: CATTGWGEKLFF. CDR3 in DNA: TGTGCCACCACAGGGTGGGGCGAAAAACTGTTTTTT. The J gene is TRBJ1-4, the V gene TRBV25-1, with a possible D match to TRBD1 (6 bases). Per germline, CDR1 MGHDK and CDR2 SYGVNS. There are 12 residues in the CDR3. V was clipped by 10 bases and J by 8 bases, with 14 bases between them. Looking up the rest from reference TRBV25-1 and TRBJ1-4 gives the full variable domain: EADIYQTPRYLVIGTGKKITLECSQTMGHDKMYWYQQDPGMELHLIHYSYGVNSTEKGDLSSESTVSRIRTEHFPLTLESARPSHTSQYLCATTGWGEKLFFGSGTQLSVL.

This clone was picked up a small number of times. V and J are TRBV6-5 and TRBJ2-3; TRBD2 aligns across 10 bases. CDR3 length: 16 amino acids. Germline-derived CDR1 and CDR2 are MNHEY and SVGAGI. Losses at the gene ends were 4 bases for V and 1 base for J; bases not matched to a gene: 5. The CDR3 DNA sequence: TGTGCCAGCAGTTTTCTAGCGGGAGAGGGCACAGATACGCAGTATTTT. Translating gives CASSFLAGEGTDTQYF.

This clone was observed a few times. This sequence joins TRBV29-1 and TRBJ2-7, with 10 bases that match TRBD1. J lost 5 bases, V lost 2 bases, and 3 bases had no gene match. This CDR3 is built from 13 residues. Germline lookup yields CDR1 SQVTM and CDR2 ANQGSEA. Here the CDR3 reads CSVERDRGNEQYF. The CDR3 nucleotides are TGCAGCGTTGAAAGGGACAGGGGCAACGAGCAGTACTTC.

This chain joins TRBV27 and TRBJ1-6; TRBD1 might be the D (6 bases). V dropped 6 bases and J dropped 10 bases, with 13 bases sitting between them. The CDR3 runs to 13 residues. From germline, CDR1 is MNHEY and CDR2 SMNVEV (reference sequence). CDR3 bases: TGTGCCAGCAGACCTCGGGGGGGCTCACCCCTCCACTTT. It yields the protein CASRPRGGSPLHF.

The CDR3 is CAISESGGAVNQPQHF. CDR3 nucleotides: TGTGCCATCAGTGAGTCTGGAGGGGCAGTCAATCAGCCCCAGCATTTT. The chain recombines TRBV10-3 with TRBJ1-5; weak D call: TRBD1 (5 bases). The CDR3 runs 16 residues. The V gene lost 0 bases and the J gene lost 3 bases, with 12 bases spanning the gap. Germline CDR1 and CDR2: ENHRY and SYGVKD.

This clone was observed a single time. The chain carries TRBV7-3 and TRBJ2-7, with TRBD2 identical over 7 bases. The V gene end was trimmed by 3 bases and the J gene end by 3 bases; junction bases not matched to a gene: 8. CDR1 and CDR2 (germline): SGHTA, FQGTGA. The CDR3 runs 15 residues. The CDR3 DNA sequence: TGTGCCAGCAGCTTCGGGGCGGGAGTGGGCTACGAGCAGTACTTC. Protein: CASSFGAGVGYEQYF.

V and J are TRBV4-2 and TRBJ2-3, with D unresolved. The CDR3 contains 13 residues. V dropped 0 bases and J dropped 3 bases, with 4 bases sitting between them. CDR1 and CDR2 (germline): LGHNA, YNFKEQ. CDR3 amino acids: CASSQDLTDTQYF. The CDR3 nucleotides read TGTGCCAGCAGCCAAGATCTAACAGATACGCAGTATTTT.

V usage is TRBV27 and J usage is TRBJ2-4, with 11 bases matching TRBD1. Losses at the gene ends were 5 bases for V and 8 bases for J; bases not matched to a gene: 5. Germline CDR1 is MNHEY and CDR2 is SMNVEV (reference sequence). The CDR3 extends over 14 amino acids. CDR3 coding DNA: TGTGCCAGCAGTACCGGACAGGGGGCTTACATTCAGTACTTC. It translates to CASSTGQGAYIQYF.

This chain uses TRBV5-8 with TRBJ1-4, with 7 positions matching TRBD1. The junction had 6 bases not matched to a gene; V was cut back by 2 bases and J by 8 bases. This CDR3 spans 14 amino acids. Germline V gene sequence: CDR1 SGHTS, CDR2 YDEGEE. The CDR3 DNA sequence: TGTGCCAGCAGCTTCAGGACAGGAGGGGAAAAACTGTTTTTT. Amino acids: CASSFRTGGEKLFF.

This rearrangement joins TRBV6-1 to TRBJ2-7, with a possible D match to TRBD1 (5 bases). CDR3 size: 11 residues. Germline V gene lookup returns CDR1 MNHNS and CDR2 SASEGT. V lost 6 bases and J lost 6, with 9 bases in between. The DNA for the CDR3 is TGTGCCAGCAGCCCAGGGTCCGAGCAGTACTTC. This sequence encodes CASSPGSEQYF.

The chain recombines TRBV28 with TRBJ2-3; 9 bases match TRBD2. The CDR3 loop spans 18 amino acids. Trimming cost V 1 base and J 0 bases; bases outside gene matches: 8. Germline V lookup: CDR1 MDHEN, CDR2 SYDVKM. Here the CDR3 reads CASSLSFSSGASTDTQYF. Written as DNA, the CDR3 is TGTGCCAGCAGTTTATCCTTTTCTAGCGGGGCCAGCACAGATACGCAGTATTTT.

CDR3 nucleotide sequence: TGTGCCAGCAGCCCCGAAACCAGAGGAAATTATGGCTACACCTTC. This codes for CASSPETRGNYGYTF. The genes are TRBV7-2 and TRBJ1-2; D remains unclear. CDR1 is SGHTA and CDR2 is FQGNSA in the germline V gene. Trimming pared 5 bases from V and 5 bases from J, leaving 18 bases between. CDR3 size: 15 residues.

The chain uses TRBV4-1 and TRBJ1-3; D is unresolved. The CDR3 has 15 amino acids. Germline loops: CDR1 MGHRA, CDR2 YSYEKL. V shed 0 bases and J shed 0 bases, with 6 bases lying between them. CDR3 sequence (DNA): TGCGCCAGCAGCCAAGACCGTAGCTCTGGAAACACCATATATTTT. Translating it yields CASSQDRSSGNTIYF.

This rearrangement joins TRBV28 to TRBJ2-1, with D unclear. This CDR3 contains 12 residues. The V end lost 7 bases, the J end lost 6 bases, and 10 bases lay between the germline ends. Germline CDR1 and CDR2: MDHEN and SYDVKM. The CDR3 loop is CASIRHPNEQFF. CDR3 DNA sequence: TGTGCCAGCATCCGACACCCCAATGAGCAGTTCTTC.

The chain employs TRBV30 and TRBJ1-2; 10 bases align to TRBD1. The V gene's germline CDR1 is GTSNPN and CDR2 SVGIG (reference sequence). CDR3 length: 14 residues. With V trimmed by 2 bases and J by 4 bases, 4 bases remained unmatched. The DNA for the CDR3 is TGTGCCTGGAGTCAGACAGGGGGCACCTATGGCTACACCTTC. This encodes CAWSQTGGTYGYTF.